Listed below are T cell receptor beta chains from one sample, sequenced in a study of blood T cell repertoires in COVID-19. This table comes from immunoSEQ multiplex PCR, and its TCRdb copy is limited to in-frame clones, with some not included. The sample lists 300,000 to 450,000 clones; around 87% were seen once. The sample consisted of peripheral blood. These receptors originate from a human donor in a cohort sampled during active COVID-19. CDR3s include the opening cysteine and the closing phenylalanine or tryptophan. D genes are given only for firm matches. Clone size is not always given. Where it is, it says once, few, many or a class for expanded clones.

abundance	d_gene	v_gene	j_gene	CDR3aa	CDR3nt
-	TRBD2	TRBV7-9	TRBJ2-1	CASSPTSGGKGQFF	TGTGCCAGCAGCCCCACTAGCGGGGGGAAGGGGCAGTTCTTC
-	-	TRBV10-3	TRBJ1-2	CAISEIRGESDYGYTF	TGTGCCATCAGTGAGATCCGGGGGGAATCCGACTATGGCTACACCTTC
-	TRBD2	TRBV9	TRBJ2-5	CASSRTSGSGETQYF	TGTGCCAGCAGCCGTACTAGCGGGAGTGGAGAGACCCAGTACTTC
once	-	TRBV18	TRBJ2-2	CASSPPGRVDTGELFF	TGTGCCAGCTCACCACCCGGCAGGGTTGACACCGGGGAGCTGTTTTTT
-	TRBD1	TRBV3-1/TRBV3-2	TRBJ2-1	CASSRTGTGNYEQFF	TGTGCCAGCAGCCGTACCGGGACAGGGAATTATGAGCAGTTCTTC
-	-	TRBV28	TRBJ1-2	CASSYRVTINGYTF	TGTGCCAGCAGTTACAGGGTTACGATAAATGGCTACACCTTC
-	TRBD1	TRBV19	TRBJ1-5	CASSISGGPNQPQHF	TGTGCCAGTAGTATATCAGGGGGACCCAATCAGCCCCAGCATTTT
-	-	TRBV11-2	TRBJ1-5	CASSPGTVSNQPQHF	TGTGCCAGCAGCCCCGGGACTGTTAGCAATCAGCCCCAGCATTTT
-	-	TRBV7-2	TRBJ2-1	CASSLAVRENEQFF	TGTGCCAGCAGCTTAGCGGTCAGGGAAAATGAGCAGTTCTTC
-	-	TRBV11-2	TRBJ2-5	CASSPRVMETQYF	TGTGCCAGCAGCCCCAGGGTAATGGAGACCCAGTACTTC
-	-	TRBV7-3	TRBJ1-2	CASSPLGGSYGYTF	TGTGCCAGCAGCCCCCTGGGAGGGAGTTATGGCTACACCTTC
-	-	TRBV9	TRBJ2-5	CASSHRDGVAEAQYF	TGTGCCAGCAGCCACCGAGACGGAGTCGCGGAGGCCCAGTACTTC
-	-	TRBV7-9	TRBJ2-7	CASEGSYEQYF	TGTGCCAGCGAGGGAAGTTACGAGCAGTACTTC
many	TRBD2	TRBV27	TRBJ2-1	CASSIGTSGSNYNEQFF	TGTGCCAGCAGTATCGGGACTAGCGGGAGTAACTACAATGAGCAGTTCTTC
-	TRBD1	TRBV7-6	TRBJ2-7	CASSQRDRGTGSYEQYF	TGTGCCAGCAGCCAACGGGACAGGGGGACGGGCTCCTACGAGCAGTACTTC
-	TRBD2	TRBV9	TRBJ2-1	CASSQSGGALPEQFF	TGTGCCAGCAGTCAGAGCGGGGGGGCCTTACCTGAGCAGTTCTTC
-	-	TRBV6-5	TRBJ2-7	CASSPPAGLYEQYF	TGTGCCAGCAGTCCCCCGGCAGGGCTCTACGAGCAGTACTTC
few	-	TRBV2	TRBJ1-1	CASMLLSGDANTEAFF	TGTGCCAGCATGTTGCTCTCAGGGGACGCGAACACTGAAGCTTTCTTT
once	-	TRBV29-1	TRBJ1-1	CSALGHMNTEAFF	TGCAGCGCCCTGGGGCACATGAACACTGAAGCTTTCTTT
-	-	TRBV19	TRBJ2-6	CASSIGGSGANVLTF	TGTGCCAGTAGTATTGGAGGTTCTGGGGCCAACGTCCTGACTTTC
once	TRBD1	TRBV2	TRBJ1-5	CASSESGQSVLAQHF	TGTGCCAGCAGTGAATCGGGACAGAGTGTGTTGGCCCAGCATTTT
-	-	TRBV3-1/TRBV3-2	TRBJ2-3	CASSQDLALDTQYF	TGTGCCAGCAGCCAAGACTTAGCCCTGGATACGCAGTATTTT
-	-	TRBV30	TRBJ1-3	CAWSDNGPGNTIYF	TGTGCCTGGAGTGACAATGGCCCTGGAAACACCATATATTTT
-	-	TRBV9	TRBJ1-3	CASSVSIGAGDGNTIYF	TGTGCCAGCAGCGTATCGATTGGAGCCGGAGATGGAAACACCATATATTTT
few	-	TRBV27	TRBJ1-1	CASSLNRANTEAFF	TGTGCCAGCAGTTTGAACAGAGCGAACACTGAAGCTTTCTTT
-	-	TRBV7-9	TRBJ1-1	CASRFDSGASTEAFF	TGTGCCAGCAGGTTTGATTCAGGGGCGAGTACTGAAGCTTTCTTT
-	TRBD1	TRBV2	TRBJ1-1	CASSPWTGSAGTEAFF	TGTGCCAGCAGTCCGTGGACAGGGAGTGCCGGAACTGAAGCTTTCTTT
-	-	TRBV20-1	TRBJ2-5	CSATPQETQYF	TGCAGTGCTACTCCCCAAGAGACCCAGTACTTC
-	TRBD2	TRBV2	TRBJ2-5	CASSAGTSAKTQYF	TGTGCCAGCAGTGCGGGGACTAGCGCGAAGACCCAGTACTTC
-	-	TRBV3-1/TRBV3-2	TRBJ2-1	CASSQDVSANEQFF	TGTGCCAGCAGCCAAGATGTAAGCGCCAATGAGCAGTTCTTC